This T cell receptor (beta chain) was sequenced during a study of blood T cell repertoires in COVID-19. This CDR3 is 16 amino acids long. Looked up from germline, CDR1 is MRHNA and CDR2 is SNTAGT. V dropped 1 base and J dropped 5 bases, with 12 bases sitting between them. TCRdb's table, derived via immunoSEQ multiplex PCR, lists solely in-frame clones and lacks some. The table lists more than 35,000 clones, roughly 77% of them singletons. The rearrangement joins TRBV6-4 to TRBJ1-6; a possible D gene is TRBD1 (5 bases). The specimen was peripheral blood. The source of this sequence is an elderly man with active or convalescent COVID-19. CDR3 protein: CASSDFTAGDNSPLHF. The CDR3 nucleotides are TGTGCCAGCAGTGACTTTACGGCGGGGGATAATTCACCCCTCCACTTT.